This T cell receptor (beta chain) was identified during a study of shared clonotypes between healthy human individuals. Overall study: Researchers assigned three CD4 naive, three CD4 memory, two CD8 naive and one CD8 memory plate to each donor. Study-wide points: Among donors, the sharing of clonotypes was expected to be influenced by sequencing depth. Non-shared clonotypes had lower generation probabilities than clonotypes shared by all four sorted-subset donors.

A word on this clone: Its antigen is as yet unknown.

Germline values: CDR1 SGHNT, CDR2 YYREEE (reference sequence). With 4 bases removed from V and 6 bases from J, the gap between germline ends came to 17 bases. The CDR3 runs to 14 residues. CD45RO-negative, CCR7-selected cells formed the naive CD8 fraction, which excluded terminally differentiated effector memory CD45RA+ cells. Produced via immunoSEQ multiplex PCR; TCRdb's table is partial and in-frame only. The data contain fewer than 800,000 clones, 92% of them singletons. This chain links TRBV5-4 with TRBJ2-7; perhaps TRBD2 as D (6 bases). Sequencing used naive CD8+ T cells sorted from blood. This clonotype was obtained from a man aged 30 to 39 in good health. DNA of the CDR3: TGTGCCAGCAGCCTGTGGGGGGACTCGGGCGAGCAGTACTTC. Translation: CASSLWGDSGEQYF.